This T cell receptor (beta chain) was obtained from a study of blood T cell repertoires in COVID-19. CDR1 LGHNA and CDR2 YNFKEQ come from the germline V gene. The CDR3 contains 15 residues. The V gene lost 5 bases and the J gene lost 4 bases, with 17 bases spanning the gap. Here immunoSEQ multiplex PCR was the method, and the copy in TCRdb shows in-frame clones only, minus some. This table holds around 240,000 clones, roughly 79% found once. This rearrangement joins TRBV4-2 to TRBJ2-5; a weak D match, TRBD2 (5 bases). The sample comprised peripheral blood. This TCR was sampled from a woman older than 75 with acute or convalescent COVID-19. CDR3 DNA: TGTGCCAGCAGCGGACTTACTAGGGATCGAGAGACCCAGTACTTC. Protein product: CASSGLTRDRETQYF.